Shown below are 31 T cell receptor beta chains from a single sample sequenced in a study of cytomegalovirus exposure and HLA in healthy donors. Amplification used 60 Vbeta primers and 13 Jbeta primers. TCRdb's table, derived via immunoSEQ multiplex PCR, lists solely in-frame clones and lacks some. The sample consists of roughly 150,000 clones, 60% to 80% of them appearing once. The source material was PBMCs. These receptors all come from a male donor in good health and CMV-seronegative.

This clone was seen once. The chain employs TRBV15 and TRBJ1-6, with D perhaps matching TRBD1 (6 bases). This CDR3 spans 16 amino acids. In germline, CDR1 is LNHNV, CDR2 YYDKDF (reference sequence). V was pared by 1 base and J by 7 bases, with 14 bases between. In nucleotides, the CDR3 is TGTGCCACCAGCAGAGGGGATAACAGGGCCAATTCACCCCTCCACTTT. This gives the protein CATSRGDNRANSPLHF.

The chain employs TRBV7-2 and TRBJ2-7; 9 nucleotides line up with TRBD2. V lost 5 bases and J lost 6; bases outside the gene matches: 11. Germline V gives CDR1 SGHTA, CDR2 FQGNSA. The CDR3 runs 15 residues. The CDR3 region has the DNA TGTGCCAGCAGCCAGTTAGCGGGGGCAGGGTCCGAGCAGTACTTC. As protein: CASSQLAGAGSEQYF.

The CDR3: CASSLTSRGGANVLTF. The CDR3 DNA reads TGTGCCAGCAGCTTAACCAGTCGAGGGGGGGCCAACGTCCTGACTTTC. This chain links TRBV7-3 with TRBJ2-6; possible D gene TRBD2, 5 bases. The CDR3 is 16 residues long. Per germline, CDR1 SGHTA and CDR2 FQGTGA. V lost 0 bases and J lost 4, with 10 bases in between.

The chain recombines TRBV6-5 with TRBJ2-1, with D perhaps matching TRBD2 (6 bases). V lost 2 bases to trimming and J lost 4 bases, with 12 bases between them. The CDR3 loop spans 15 amino acids. Germline V gene sequence: CDR1 MNHEY, CDR2 SVGAGI. DNA for the CDR3: TGTGCCAGCAGTTACACAGGAGGGCTTTACAATGAGCAGTTCTTC. Protein sequence: CASSYTGGLYNEQFF.

CDR3 bases: TGTGCCACCACTGGTCGGGGGGGGAGGGGGTACGAGCAGTACTTC. This translates into CATTGRGGRGYEQYF. The J gene is TRBJ2-7, the V gene TRBV10-3, with 8 bases that match TRBD2. The V segment lost 10 bases and the J segment 4 bases; nucleotides outside the gene matches: 15. CDR3 size: 15 residues. Per germline, CDR1 ENHRY and CDR2 SYGVKD.

This clone was recorded a few times. The chain uses TRBV7-2 and TRBJ2-1, with D tentatively TRBD1 (6 bases). The CDR3 extends over 12 amino acids. The germline CDR1 and CDR2 sequences are SGHTA and FQGNSA. V was pared by 3 bases and J by 9 bases, with 9 bases between. The chain's CDR3 is CASSFFRGEQFF. The CDR3 nucleotides are TGTGCCAGCAGCTTCTTCAGGGGTGAGCAGTTCTTC.

The chain is built from TRBV4-1 and TRBJ2-7; TRBD1 matches at 9 bases. Germline V gene sequence: CDR1 MGHRA, CDR2 YSYEKL. This CDR3 has 13 amino acids. Trimming took 2 bases from V and 6 from J; bases not matched to a gene: 2. The CDR3 reads CASSQTGGTEQYF. The CDR3, as DNA: TGCGCCAGCAGCCAAACAGGGGGCACCGAGCAGTACTTC.

The genes are TRBV5-6 and TRBJ1-1; D ambiguous. CDR1 and CDR2 from the germline V gene are SGHDT and YYEEEE. CDR3 length: 16 amino acids. The V and J ends lost 0 bases and 0 bases respectively, with 12 bases between them. Here the CDR3 reads CASSLGAGSVNTEAFF. The CDR3 DNA follows: TGTGCCAGCAGCTTGGGGGCGGGGTCCGTGAACACTGAAGCTTTCTTT.

The chain recombines TRBV20-1 with TRBJ2-3; 11 nucleotides align to TRBD2. This CDR3 is 11 amino acids long. CDR1 is DFQATT, CDR2 SNEGSKA, per germline (reference sequence). The ends lost 4 bases at V and 14 bases at J; junction bases unmatched: 5. The CDR3 loop is CSATGLADGYF. The CDR3 DNA sequence: TGCAGTGCTACGGGACTAGCGGATGGGTATTTT.

In this sample, this clone turned up once. The gene calls are TRBV4-3 and TRBJ2-3; D is unresolved. Germline CDR1 is LGHNA and CDR2 is YSLEER. Trimming left V 1 base short and J 0 bases short, with 8 bases between. The CDR3 is 15 residues long. The DNA of the CDR3 is TGCGCCAGCAGCCAAGGTCCGGTTAGCACAGATACGCAGTATTTT. Protein sequence: CASSQGPVSTDTQYF.

V gene TRBV9 combines with J gene TRBJ2-7, with 9 nucleotides matching TRBD1. The CDR3 extends over 17 amino acids. The ends lost 4 bases at V and 0 bases at J; junction bases unmatched: 11. Per germline, CDR1 SGDLS and CDR2 YYNGEE. The CDR3 protein is CASSSRSGTGPSYEQYF. CDR3 coding DNA: TGTGCCAGCAGCTCCCGCTCCGGGACAGGGCCCTCCTACGAGCAGTACTTC.

V and J are TRBV28 and TRBJ1-5; no reliable D call. Germline CDR1 and CDR2: MDHEN and SYDVKM. This CDR3 has 16 amino acids. Trimming removed 3 bases from V and 3 bases from J, with 15 bases in between. The CDR3, as DNA: TGTGCCAGCAGTTTGGACCTGCCGGGGAACAATCAGCCCCAGCATTTT. The encoded protein is CASSLDLPGNNQPQHF.

Concerning this clone: One end of the junction is discordant with germline, which a read error may explain. The DNA for the CDR3 is TGTGCCAGCAGGTTAGACAGGGAGATGGGAGGCTACACCTTC. It specifies CASRLDREMGGYTF. The chain combines TRBV7-2 with TRBJ1-2, with 7 bases identical to TRBD1. Per the germline V gene, CDR1 is SGHTA and CDR2 is FQGNSA. The CDR3 extends over 14 amino acids.

The chain uses TRBV28 and TRBJ1-3; the D gene is possibly TRBD1 (6 bases). V lost 3 bases to trimming and J lost 6 bases, with 12 bases between them. Germline V gene data show CDR1 as MDHEN and CDR2 as SYDVKM. There are 14 residues in the CDR3. The CDR3 spells CASSFPNRENTIYF. The CDR3 DNA reads as TGTGCCAGCAGTTTCCCCAACAGGGAAAACACCATATATTTT.

The J gene is TRBJ2-3, the V gene TRBV5-1, with D possibly TRBD1 on 5 matching bases. The V end lost 8 bases, the J end lost 1 base, and 8 bases lay between the germline ends. Germline assignment: CDR1 SGHRS and CDR2 YFSETQ. The CDR3 has 12 amino acids. The CDR3 DNA reads TGCGCCAGTGGGGCGGGCACAGATACGCAGTATTTT. Amino acids: CASGAGTDTQYF.

CDR3 in amino acids: CASSEYQGSTDTQYF. The CDR3, as DNA: TGTGCCAGCAGTGAATATCAGGGTAGCACAGATACGCAGTATTTT. The chain combines TRBV6-1 with TRBJ2-3; possible D gene TRBD1, 5 bases. Trimming removed 2 bases from V and 0 bases from J, with 9 bases in between. Per the germline V gene, CDR1 is MNHNS and CDR2 is SASEGT. CDR3 length: 15 amino acids.

The chain couples TRBV6-5 to TRBJ2-7; TRBD1 aligns across 7 bases. CDR1 is MNHEY and CDR2 is SVGAGI in the germline V gene. The trim removed 0 bases at V and 3 bases at J, leaving 5 bases unmatched. This CDR3 is built from 15 residues. CDR3 nucleotide sequence: TGTGCCAGCAGTTACTCCTACGGGGACAGCTACGAGCAGTACTTC. Translated: CASSYSYGDSYEQYF.

This clone was detected only once. The V and J genes are TRBV9 and TRBJ2-1; 9 bases agree with TRBD2. The CDR3 spans 17 residues. J lost 7 bases, V lost 0 bases, and 11 bases had no gene match. The V gene's germline CDR1 is SGDLS and CDR2 YYNGEE. This CDR3 is CASSVAGRRGGLNEQFF. The CDR3 DNA follows: TGTGCCAGCAGCGTAGCTGGTCGGCGGGGGGGCCTAAATGAGCAGTTCTTC.

This chain joins TRBV29-1 and TRBJ2-1, with 9 bases identical to TRBD2. CDR1 SQVTM and CDR2 ANQGSEA come from the germline V gene. The CDR3 is made up of 13 amino acids. J lost 10 bases, V lost 2 bases, and 6 bases had no gene match. The CDR3 DNA reads TGCAGCGTTGAATTGCGGGAGGGCTGGGAGCAGTTCTTC. It yields the protein CSVELREGWEQFF.

The chain carries TRBV11-2 and TRBJ2-1; TRBD2 aligns across 14 bases. Trimming removed 5 bases from V and 15 bases from J; junction bases left unmatched: 9. CDR1 SGHAT and CDR2 FQNNGV come from the germline V gene. This CDR3 region has 14 residues. CDR3 DNA: TGTGCCAGCAGCGCGGGACTAGCGGGAGTCTCAGGGTTCTTC. Protein product: CASSAGLAGVSGFF.

The rearrangement uses TRBV10-3 and TRBJ2-7; 9 bases are a match to TRBD1. Germline assignment: CDR1 ENHRY and CDR2 SYGVKD. Unmatched junction bases numbered 5, after V lost 7 bases and J lost 7 bases. The CDR3 runs 12 residues. CDR3 DNA sequence: TGTGCCATCACAAGGACAGGGGATGAGCAGTACTTC. Encoded protein: CAITRTGDEQYF.

About this clone itself: One end of the junction is discordant with germline, which a read error may explain. V usage is TRBV11-2 and J usage is TRBJ2-7; the match to TRBD1 covers 11 bases. The CDR3 consists of 16 residues. CDR1 is SGHAT, CDR2 FQNNGV, per germline. The CDR3 here is CASSGDRTGGTYEQHF. CDR3 coding DNA: TGTGCCAGCAGCGGAGACCGGACAGGGGGCACCTACGAGCAGCACTTC.

The rearrangement joins TRBV7-6 to TRBJ1-3; possibly TRBD1 for D (6 bases). This CDR3 is 14 amino acids long. In germline, CDR1 is SGHVS, CDR2 FNYEAQ. V was clipped by 2 bases and J by 2 bases, with 7 bases between them. The CDR3 spells CASSLTGTGNTIYF. For the CDR3, the DNA is TGTGCCAGCAGCTTAACAGGGACTGGAAACACCATATATTTT.

A word on this clone: Other DNA sequences in this specimen translate into the identical CDR3. The V call is TRBV4-2, the J call TRBJ2-2; 7 positions match TRBD2. Looked up from germline, CDR1 is LGHNA and CDR2 is YNFKEQ. The CDR3 consists of 15 residues. After removal of 1 base from V and 2 bases from J, the junction contained 1 base not matched to a gene. The CDR3, as DNA: TGTGCCAGCAGCCAAGGACTAGCAAACACCGGGGAGCTGTTTTTT. Amino acids: CASSQGLANTGELFF.

V usage is TRBV30 and J usage is TRBJ2-1, with D perhaps TRBD2 (6 bases). The germline V gene encodes CDR1 GTSNPN and CDR2 SVGIG (reference sequence). V lost 3 bases and J lost 0, with 12 bases in between. CDR3 length: 15 residues. CDR3 sequence: CAWSGSGSSYNEQFF. In nucleotides, the CDR3 is TGTGCCTGGAGCGGTAGCGGTAGCTCCTACAATGAGCAGTTCTTC.

This clone was detected a few times. The J gene is TRBJ1-3, the V gene TRBV28; a possible D gene is TRBD1 (6 bases). This CDR3 has 17 amino acids. The V end was cut by 6 bases, the J end by 0 bases, with 18 bases between. Germline values: CDR1 MDHEN, CDR2 SYDVKM. Here the CDR3 DNA reads TGTGCCAGCAGCCTAACCCGGGACATCTACTCTGGAAACACCATATATTTT. It is translated as CASSLTRDIYSGNTIYF.

The genes are TRBV9 and TRBJ2-7, with no clear D. The CDR3 is 15 amino acids. The V gene's germline CDR1 is SGDLS and CDR2 YYNGEE. Deletions cut 0 bases from V and 0 bases from J, with 10 bases between. CDR3: CASSVATVPSYEQYF. In DNA form, the CDR3 reads TGTGCCAGCAGCGTAGCTACAGTTCCCTCCTACGAGCAGTACTTC.

The gene calls are TRBV2 and TRBJ2-3; 7 bases are a match to TRBD1. Germline V lookup: CDR1 SNHLY, CDR2 FYNNEI. This CDR3 spans 17 amino acids. J lost 0 bases, V lost 3 bases, and 9 bases had no gene match. The CDR3 region is CASSERLDRSSTDTQYF. CDR3 coding DNA: TGTGCCAGCAGTGAGAGATTGGACAGGTCTAGCACAGATACGCAGTATTTT.

The J gene is TRBJ2-3, the V gene TRBV11-3; D remains ambiguous. Trimming removed 2 bases at V and 5 bases at J, with 5 bases between. The CDR3 runs 12 residues. CDR1 and CDR2 from the germline V gene are SGHNT and YENEEA. The CDR3 nucleotides are TGTGCCAGCAGCTTATTCGGAGATACGCAGTATTTT. Residues: CASSLFGDTQYF.

The V call is TRBV6-6, the J call TRBJ2-5; no reliable D call. Gene TRBJ2-7 matches the end of the DNA better, so the J call may be wrong. The CDR3 contains 13 residues. The V gene's germline CDR1 is MNHNY and CDR2 SVGAGI (reference sequence). The CDR3 reads CASSYVAFYEQYF. The CDR3, as DNA: TGTGCCAGCAGTTATGTAGCTTTCTACGAGCAGTACTTC.

V and J are TRBV4-1 and TRBJ2-1, with 8 bases fitting TRBD1. The CDR3 spans 15 residues. The germline gives CDR1 MGHRA, CDR2 YSYEKL. V lost 4 bases and J lost 7; bases outside the gene matches: 9. The CDR3 spells CASSPGQGGRNEQFF. In DNA form, the CDR3 reads TGCGCCAGCAGCCCAGGACAGGGTGGGAGGAATGAGCAGTTCTTC.